This TCR beta chain was profiled in a study of T cell responses to AZD1222 COVID-19 vaccine. Overall study: Researchers grouped second doses given at about 4 or about 12 weeks into one pool. General study findings and limits: Vaccine-associated CD4 TCRs spanned spike, dominant at 160-218 and 743-854.

Method: immunoSEQ multiplex PCR; TCRdb's copy keeps in-frame clones and lacks some. The table lists about 130,000 clones, 80% to 90% of them singletons. V lost 4 bases, J lost 0 bases, and 15 bases lay in between. The CDR3 loop spans 16 amino acids. The V gene's germline CDR1 is MNHEY and CDR2 SVGEGT. Of note for this clone: Antigen specificity is unknown.

This TCR came from an adult in good health. Here the sequenced sample was peripheral blood, taken on day 0 of AZD1222 vaccination. The rearrangement links TRBV6-2 or TRBV6-3 to TRBJ1-1; D is unresolved. The CDR3 here is CASSSLGSVLNTEAFF. The CDR3 region has the DNA TGTGCCAGCAGTTCCCTCGGCAGCGTGTTGAACACTGAAGCTTTCTTT.